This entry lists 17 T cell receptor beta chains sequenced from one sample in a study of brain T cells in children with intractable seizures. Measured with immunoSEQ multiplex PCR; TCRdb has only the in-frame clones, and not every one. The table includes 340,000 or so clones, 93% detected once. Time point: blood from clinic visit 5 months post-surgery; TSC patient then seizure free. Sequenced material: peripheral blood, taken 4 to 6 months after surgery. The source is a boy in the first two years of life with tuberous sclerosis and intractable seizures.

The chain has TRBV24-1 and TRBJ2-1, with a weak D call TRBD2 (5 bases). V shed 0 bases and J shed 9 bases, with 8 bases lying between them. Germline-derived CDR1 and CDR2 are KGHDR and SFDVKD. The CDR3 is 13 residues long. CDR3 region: CATSDLAGSEQFF. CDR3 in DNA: TGTGCCACCAGTGATTTGGCGGGCTCTGAGCAGTTCTTC.

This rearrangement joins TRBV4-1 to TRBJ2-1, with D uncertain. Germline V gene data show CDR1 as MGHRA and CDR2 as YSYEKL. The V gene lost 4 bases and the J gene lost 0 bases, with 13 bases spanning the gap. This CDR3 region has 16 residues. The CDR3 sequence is CASSLLVLSSYNEQFF. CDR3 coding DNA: TGCGCCAGCAGCCTCCTAGTCCTTAGCTCCTACAATGAGCAGTTCTTC.

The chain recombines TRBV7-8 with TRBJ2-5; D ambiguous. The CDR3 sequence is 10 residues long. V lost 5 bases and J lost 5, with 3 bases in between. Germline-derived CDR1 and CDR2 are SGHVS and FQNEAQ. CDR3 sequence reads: CASSQETQYF. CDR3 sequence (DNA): TGTGCCAGCAGCCAGGAGACCCAGTACTTC.

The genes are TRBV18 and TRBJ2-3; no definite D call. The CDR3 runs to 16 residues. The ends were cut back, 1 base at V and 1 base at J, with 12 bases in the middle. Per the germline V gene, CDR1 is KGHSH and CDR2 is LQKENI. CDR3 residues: CASSPRSERRTDTQYF. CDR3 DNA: TGTGCCAGCTCACCACGATCGGAGAGGCGCACAGATACGCAGTATTTT.

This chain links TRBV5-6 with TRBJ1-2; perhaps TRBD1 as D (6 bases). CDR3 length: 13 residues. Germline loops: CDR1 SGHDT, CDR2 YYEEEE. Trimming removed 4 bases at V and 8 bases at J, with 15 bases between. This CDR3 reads CASSPIGQKGYTF. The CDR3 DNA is TGTGCCAGCAGCCCGATAGGACAGAAAGGCTACACCTTC.

The CDR3 sequence: CASSPRQGSTYEQYF. The DNA of the CDR3 is TGTGCCAGCAGCCCCAGACAGGGGTCGACCTACGAGCAGTACTTC. This sequence joins TRBV9 and TRBJ2-7, with 8 positions matching TRBD1. Germline values: CDR1 SGDLS, CDR2 YYNGEE. The V segment lost 4 bases and the J segment 2 bases; nucleotides outside the gene matches: 8. This CDR3 is built from 15 residues.

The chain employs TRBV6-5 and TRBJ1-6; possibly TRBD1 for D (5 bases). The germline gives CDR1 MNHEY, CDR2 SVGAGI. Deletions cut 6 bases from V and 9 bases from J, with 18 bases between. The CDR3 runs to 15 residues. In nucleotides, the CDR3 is TGTGCCAGCAGGGATTCTTGGGACGCTGGTTCACCCCTCCACTTT. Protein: CASRDSWDAGSPLHF.

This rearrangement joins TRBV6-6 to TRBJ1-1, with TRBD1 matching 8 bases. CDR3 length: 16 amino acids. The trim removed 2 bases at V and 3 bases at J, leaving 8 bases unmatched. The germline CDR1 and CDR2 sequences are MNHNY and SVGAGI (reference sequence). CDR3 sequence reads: CASSYKWTGRDTEAFF. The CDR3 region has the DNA TGTGCCAGCAGTTACAAGTGGACAGGGAGGGACACTGAAGCTTTCTTT.

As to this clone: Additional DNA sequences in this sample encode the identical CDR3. DNA for the CDR3: TGTGCCTGGAGTTCGGGGCAGGGAAACACTGAAGCTTTCTTT. Translated, it gives CAWSSGQGNTEAFF. This chain uses TRBV30 with TRBJ1-1, with a tentative D call TRBD1 (5 bases). The CDR3 has 14 residues. Trimming left V 2 bases short and J 2 bases short, with 12 bases between. Germline-derived CDR1 and CDR2 are GTSNPN and SVGIG (reference sequence).

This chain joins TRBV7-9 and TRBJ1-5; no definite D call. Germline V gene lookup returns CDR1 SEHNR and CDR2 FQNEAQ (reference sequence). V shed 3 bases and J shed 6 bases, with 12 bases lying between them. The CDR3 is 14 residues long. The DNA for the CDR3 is TGTGCCAGCAGCTTGGAAGGAGGTGGTCAGCCCCAGCATTTT. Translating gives CASSLEGGGQPQHF.

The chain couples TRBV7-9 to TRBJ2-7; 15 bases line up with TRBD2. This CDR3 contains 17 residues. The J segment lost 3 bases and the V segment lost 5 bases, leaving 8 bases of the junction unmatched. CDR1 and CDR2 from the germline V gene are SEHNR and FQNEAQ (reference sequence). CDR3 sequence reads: CASSDPGTSGRFYEQYF. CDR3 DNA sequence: TGTGCCAGCAGCGACCCCGGGACTAGCGGGAGGTTCTACGAGCAGTACTTC.

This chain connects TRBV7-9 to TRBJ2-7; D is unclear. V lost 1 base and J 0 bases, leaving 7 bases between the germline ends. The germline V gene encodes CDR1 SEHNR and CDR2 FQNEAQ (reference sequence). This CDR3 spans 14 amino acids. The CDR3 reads CASSLERPSYEQYF. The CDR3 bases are TGTGCCAGCAGCTTAGAGCGCCCCTCCTACGAGCAGTACTTC.

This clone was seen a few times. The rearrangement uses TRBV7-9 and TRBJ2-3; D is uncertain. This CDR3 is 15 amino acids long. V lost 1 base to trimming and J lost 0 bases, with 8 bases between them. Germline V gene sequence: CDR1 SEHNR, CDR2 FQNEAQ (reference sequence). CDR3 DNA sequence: TGTGCCAGCAGCTTAGAAGGTACTAGCACAGATACGCAGTATTTT. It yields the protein CASSLEGTSTDTQYF.

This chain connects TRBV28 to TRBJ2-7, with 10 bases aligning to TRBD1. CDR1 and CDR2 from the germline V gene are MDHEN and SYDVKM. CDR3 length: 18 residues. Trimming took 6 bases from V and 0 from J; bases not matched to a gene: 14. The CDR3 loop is CASSPISRDRGGSYEQYF. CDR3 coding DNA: TGTGCCAGCAGCCCAATCAGCCGGGACAGGGGTGGCTCCTACGAGCAGTACTTC.

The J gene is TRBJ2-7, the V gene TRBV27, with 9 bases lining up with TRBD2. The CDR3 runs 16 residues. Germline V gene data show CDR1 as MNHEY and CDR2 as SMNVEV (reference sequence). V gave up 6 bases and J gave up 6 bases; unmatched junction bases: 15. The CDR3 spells CASRPGDRREGSEQYF. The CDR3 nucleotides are TGTGCCAGCAGGCCAGGAGATCGGCGGGAGGGCTCCGAGCAGTACTTC.

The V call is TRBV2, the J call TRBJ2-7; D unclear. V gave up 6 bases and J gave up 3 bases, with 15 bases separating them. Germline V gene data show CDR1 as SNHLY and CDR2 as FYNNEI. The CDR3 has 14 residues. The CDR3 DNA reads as TGTGCCAGCAGGACCCCTCATGAAATCTACGAGCAGTACTTC. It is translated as CASRTPHEIYEQYF.

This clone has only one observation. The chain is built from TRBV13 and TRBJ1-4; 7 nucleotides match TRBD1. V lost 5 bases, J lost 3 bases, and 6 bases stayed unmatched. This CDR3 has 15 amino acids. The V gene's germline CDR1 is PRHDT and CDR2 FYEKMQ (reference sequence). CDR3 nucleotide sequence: TGTGCCAGCAGCGCCCGGGACAGACCTAATGAAAAACTGTTTTTT. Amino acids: CASSARDRPNEKLFF.